This entry features one T cell receptor (beta chain) sequence. This sample was included in a study of cytomegalovirus exposure and HLA in healthy donors. At the level of the study: HLA-typed donors were the source of about 90 million unique TCRs held in an early data release.

PCR primers comprised 60 Vbeta and 13 Jbeta primers. The table came from immunoSEQ multiplex PCR; TCRdb's copy has only in-frame clones and leaves some out. The sample has around 150,000 clones; approximately 79% are singletons. Germline V CDR1 and CDR2: SGDLS, YYNGEE. The length of the CDR3 is 14 residues. V gave up 0 bases and J gave up 8 bases, with 14 bases separating them. Sequenced sample: PBMCs. This receptor was obtained from a young woman in good health and CMV-seronegative. The chain joins TRBV9 to TRBJ1-2, with D perhaps matching TRBD1 (5 bases). As DNA, the CDR3 is TGTGCCAGCAGCGTAGACCAAAAATGGGGCGGCTACACCTTC. Protein: CASSVDQKWGGYTF.